This TCR beta chain was sequenced during a study of Graves' ophthalmopathy and Graves' hyperthyroidism. Ten or more counts support this clonotype. The antigen is unknown. The V gene's germline CDR1 is PRHDT and CDR2 FYEKMQ (reference sequence). This CDR3 contains 16 residues. V was pared by 4 bases and J by 5 bases, with 5 bases of the junction left unmatched. The authors amplified TCR beta CDR3 regions, and they did so from RNA transcripts for repertoire sequencing. Investigators did first-round RT-PCR with HTBI primers, then second-round multiplex PCR. MiXCR was run by TCRdb on the multiplex PCR reads, yielding one entry per CDR3 protein. This repertoire shows around 1,000,000 distinct CDR3 sequences, roughly two fifths found once; its top ten account for 11%. Overall study results and limits: Using a 13-signature model, the authors split ophthalmopathy from stable hyperthyroidism, with 85% to 90% sensitivity and 80% to 84% specificity.

Hyperthyroidism patients, all newly diagnosed, had under 2 months' duration and ages of 18 to 65. Other autoimmune disease, uncontrolled infection, pregnancy and lactation led to exclusion. The clonotype originates from an adult man with Graves' hyperthyroidism. The sample taken for sequencing was peripheral blood or thyroid tissue (not recorded which). V usage is TRBV13 and J usage is TRBJ1-6; TRBD1 agrees at 10 bases. CDR3 sequence: CASSSRTGGNNSPLHF. The CDR3 coding sequence is TGTGCCAGCAGCTCGAGGACAGGGGGGAATAATTCACCCCTCCACTTT.